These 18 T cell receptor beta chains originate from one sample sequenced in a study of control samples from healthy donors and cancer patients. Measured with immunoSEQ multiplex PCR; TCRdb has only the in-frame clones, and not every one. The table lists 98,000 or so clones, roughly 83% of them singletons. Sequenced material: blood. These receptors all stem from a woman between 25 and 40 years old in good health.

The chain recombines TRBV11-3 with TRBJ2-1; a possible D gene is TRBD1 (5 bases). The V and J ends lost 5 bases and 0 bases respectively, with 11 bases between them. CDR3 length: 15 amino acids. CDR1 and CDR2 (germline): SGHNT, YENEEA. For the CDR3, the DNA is TGTGCCAGCAGCAAACAGGTTAGCTCCTACAATGAGCAGTTCTTC. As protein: CASSKQVSSYNEQFF. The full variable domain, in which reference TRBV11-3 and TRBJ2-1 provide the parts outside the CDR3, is EAGVVQSPRYKIIEKKQPVAFWCNPISGHNTLYWYLQNLGQGPELLIRYENEEAVDDSQLPKDRFSAERLKGVDSTLKIQPAELGDSAVYLCASSKQVSSYNEQFFGPGTRLTVL.

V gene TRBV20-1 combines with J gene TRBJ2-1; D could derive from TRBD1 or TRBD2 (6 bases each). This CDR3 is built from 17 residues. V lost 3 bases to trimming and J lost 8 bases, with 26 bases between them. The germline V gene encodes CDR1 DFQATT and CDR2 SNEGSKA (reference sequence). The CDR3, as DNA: TGCAGTGCTAGTGGTGGGGGGCTAGCCCCCCTTCCTTATGAGCAGTTCTTC. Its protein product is CSASGGGLAPLPYEQFF.

The CDR3 nucleotides read TGTGCCAGCAGCTTAAGCTCGCGCGATTCTGGGTTTGTTACGTCAGGGGGCCCAGGAAACACCATATATTTT. Translation: CASSLSSRDSGFVTSGGPGNTIYF. The rearrangement uses TRBV7-3 and TRBJ1-3; TRBD1 aligns across 8 bases. Trimming took 1 base from V and 4 from J; bases not matched to a gene: 30. The germline gives CDR1 SGHTA, CDR2 FQGTGA. CDR3 length: 24 residues.

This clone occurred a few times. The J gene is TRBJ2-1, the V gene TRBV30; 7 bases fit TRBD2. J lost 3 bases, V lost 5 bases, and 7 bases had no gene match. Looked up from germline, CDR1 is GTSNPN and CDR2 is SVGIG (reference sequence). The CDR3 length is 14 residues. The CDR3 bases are TGTGCCTGGGGATGGGGGGGGAACTACAATGAGCAGTTCTTC. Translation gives CAWGWGGNYNEQFF.

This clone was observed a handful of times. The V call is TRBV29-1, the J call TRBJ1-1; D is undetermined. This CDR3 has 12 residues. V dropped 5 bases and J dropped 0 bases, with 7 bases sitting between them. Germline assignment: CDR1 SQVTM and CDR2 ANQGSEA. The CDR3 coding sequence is TGCAGCGTTAGGGTTCTGAACACTGAAGCTTTCTTT. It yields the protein CSVRVLNTEAFF.

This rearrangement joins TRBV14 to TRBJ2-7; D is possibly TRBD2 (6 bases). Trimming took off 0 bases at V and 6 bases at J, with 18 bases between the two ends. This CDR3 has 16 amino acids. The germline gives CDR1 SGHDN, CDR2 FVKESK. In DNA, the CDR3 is TGTGCCAGCAGCCAAGATCTACCCGCAGTGGGGGGCGAGCAGTACTTC. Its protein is CASSQDLPAVGGEQYF. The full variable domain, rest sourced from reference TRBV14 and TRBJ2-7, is EAGVTQFPSHSVIEKGQTVTLRCDPISGHDNLYWYRRVMGKEIKFLLHFVKESKQDESGMPNNRFLAERTGGTYSTLKVQPAELEDSGVYFCASSQDLPAVGGEQYFGPGTRLTVT.

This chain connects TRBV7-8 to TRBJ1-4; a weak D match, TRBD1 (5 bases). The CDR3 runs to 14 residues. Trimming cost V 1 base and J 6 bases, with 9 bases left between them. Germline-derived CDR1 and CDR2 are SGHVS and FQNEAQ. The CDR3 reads CASSLGGEDEKLFF. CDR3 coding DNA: TGTGCCAGCAGCTTAGGAGGGGAAGATGAAAAACTGTTTTTT.

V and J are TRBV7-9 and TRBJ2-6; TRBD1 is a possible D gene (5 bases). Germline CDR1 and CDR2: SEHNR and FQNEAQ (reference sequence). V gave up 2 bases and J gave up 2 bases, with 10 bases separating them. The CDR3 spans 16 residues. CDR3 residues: CASSLQGPTGANVLTF. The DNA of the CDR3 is TGTGCCAGCAGCTTACAGGGTCCGACTGGGGCCAACGTCCTGACTTTC.

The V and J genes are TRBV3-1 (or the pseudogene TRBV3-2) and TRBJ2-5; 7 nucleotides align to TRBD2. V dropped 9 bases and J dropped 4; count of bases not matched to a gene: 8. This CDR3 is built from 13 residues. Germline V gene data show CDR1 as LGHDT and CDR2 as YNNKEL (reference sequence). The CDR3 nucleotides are TGTGCCAGTAAGAGGGGAGGGGCAGAGACCCAGTACTTC. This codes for CASKRGGAETQYF.

The CDR3 sequence is CASSYDGGALKETQYF. In DNA form, the CDR3 reads TGTGCCAGCAGTTACGACGGGGGGGCCTTGAAGGAGACCCAGTACTTC. The rearrangement uses TRBV6-5 and TRBJ2-5; 8 bases match TRBD2. V shed 2 bases and J 5 bases; nucleotides not matched to a gene: 10. The CDR3 is 16 amino acids. Germline CDR1 MNHEY, CDR2 SVGAGI.

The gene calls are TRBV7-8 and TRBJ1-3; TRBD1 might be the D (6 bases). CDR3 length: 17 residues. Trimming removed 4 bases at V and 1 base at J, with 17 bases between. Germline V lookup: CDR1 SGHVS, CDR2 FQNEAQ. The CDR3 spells CASSSITGSVSGNTIYF. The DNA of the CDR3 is TGTGCCAGCAGCTCGATAACAGGGTCGGTTTCTGGAAACACCATATATTTT.

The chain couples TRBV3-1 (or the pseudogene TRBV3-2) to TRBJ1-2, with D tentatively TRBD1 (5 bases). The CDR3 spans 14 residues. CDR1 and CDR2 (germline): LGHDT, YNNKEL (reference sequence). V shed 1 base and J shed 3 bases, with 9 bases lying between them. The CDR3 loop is CASSQGDADYGYTF. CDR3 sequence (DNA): TGTGCCAGCAGCCAAGGGGACGCCGACTATGGCTACACCTTC.

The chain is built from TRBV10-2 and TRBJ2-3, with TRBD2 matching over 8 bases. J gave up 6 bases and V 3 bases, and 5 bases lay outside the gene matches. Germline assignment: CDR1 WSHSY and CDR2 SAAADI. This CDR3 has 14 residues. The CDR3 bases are TGCGCCAGCAGTGACCGGGGGGGCATGGATACGCAGTATTTT. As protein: CASSDRGGMDTQYF.

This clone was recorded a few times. The CDR3: CASSVGQGAEAFF. CDR3 nucleotide sequence: TGTGCCAGCAGCGTTGGACAGGGGGCTGAAGCTTTCTTT. The chain couples TRBV9 to TRBJ1-1; 10 positions agree with TRBD1. The V gene's germline CDR1 is SGDLS and CDR2 YYNGEE. The length of the CDR3 is 13 residues. Unmatched junction bases numbered 1, after V lost 2 bases and J lost 6 bases.

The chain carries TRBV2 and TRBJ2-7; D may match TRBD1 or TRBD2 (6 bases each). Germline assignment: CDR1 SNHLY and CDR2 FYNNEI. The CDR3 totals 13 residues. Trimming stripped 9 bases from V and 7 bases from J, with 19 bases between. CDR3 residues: CASRGTEFREQYF. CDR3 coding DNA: TGTGCCAGTAGGGGGACTGAATTTCGGGAGCAGTACTTC.

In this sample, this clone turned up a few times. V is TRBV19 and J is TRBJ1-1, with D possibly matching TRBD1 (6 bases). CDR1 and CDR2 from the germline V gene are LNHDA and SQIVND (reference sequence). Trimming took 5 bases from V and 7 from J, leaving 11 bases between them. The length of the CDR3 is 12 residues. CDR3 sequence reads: CASSPRGREAFF. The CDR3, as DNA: TGTGCCAGTAGTCCTCGGGGGCGTGAAGCTTTCTTT.

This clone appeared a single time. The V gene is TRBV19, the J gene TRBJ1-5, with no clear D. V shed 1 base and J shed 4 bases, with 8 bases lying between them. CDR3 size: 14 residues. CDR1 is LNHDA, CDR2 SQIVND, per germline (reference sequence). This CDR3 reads CASSIAGPNQPQHF. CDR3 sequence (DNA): TGTGCCAGTAGTATAGCTGGGCCTAATCAGCCCCAGCATTTT.

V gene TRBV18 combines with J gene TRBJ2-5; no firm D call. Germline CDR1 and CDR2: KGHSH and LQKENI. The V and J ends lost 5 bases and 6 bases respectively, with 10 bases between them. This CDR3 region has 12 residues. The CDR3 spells CASSGSSQTQYF. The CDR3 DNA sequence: TGTGCCAGCTCAGGGTCTAGTCAGACCCAGTACTTC.